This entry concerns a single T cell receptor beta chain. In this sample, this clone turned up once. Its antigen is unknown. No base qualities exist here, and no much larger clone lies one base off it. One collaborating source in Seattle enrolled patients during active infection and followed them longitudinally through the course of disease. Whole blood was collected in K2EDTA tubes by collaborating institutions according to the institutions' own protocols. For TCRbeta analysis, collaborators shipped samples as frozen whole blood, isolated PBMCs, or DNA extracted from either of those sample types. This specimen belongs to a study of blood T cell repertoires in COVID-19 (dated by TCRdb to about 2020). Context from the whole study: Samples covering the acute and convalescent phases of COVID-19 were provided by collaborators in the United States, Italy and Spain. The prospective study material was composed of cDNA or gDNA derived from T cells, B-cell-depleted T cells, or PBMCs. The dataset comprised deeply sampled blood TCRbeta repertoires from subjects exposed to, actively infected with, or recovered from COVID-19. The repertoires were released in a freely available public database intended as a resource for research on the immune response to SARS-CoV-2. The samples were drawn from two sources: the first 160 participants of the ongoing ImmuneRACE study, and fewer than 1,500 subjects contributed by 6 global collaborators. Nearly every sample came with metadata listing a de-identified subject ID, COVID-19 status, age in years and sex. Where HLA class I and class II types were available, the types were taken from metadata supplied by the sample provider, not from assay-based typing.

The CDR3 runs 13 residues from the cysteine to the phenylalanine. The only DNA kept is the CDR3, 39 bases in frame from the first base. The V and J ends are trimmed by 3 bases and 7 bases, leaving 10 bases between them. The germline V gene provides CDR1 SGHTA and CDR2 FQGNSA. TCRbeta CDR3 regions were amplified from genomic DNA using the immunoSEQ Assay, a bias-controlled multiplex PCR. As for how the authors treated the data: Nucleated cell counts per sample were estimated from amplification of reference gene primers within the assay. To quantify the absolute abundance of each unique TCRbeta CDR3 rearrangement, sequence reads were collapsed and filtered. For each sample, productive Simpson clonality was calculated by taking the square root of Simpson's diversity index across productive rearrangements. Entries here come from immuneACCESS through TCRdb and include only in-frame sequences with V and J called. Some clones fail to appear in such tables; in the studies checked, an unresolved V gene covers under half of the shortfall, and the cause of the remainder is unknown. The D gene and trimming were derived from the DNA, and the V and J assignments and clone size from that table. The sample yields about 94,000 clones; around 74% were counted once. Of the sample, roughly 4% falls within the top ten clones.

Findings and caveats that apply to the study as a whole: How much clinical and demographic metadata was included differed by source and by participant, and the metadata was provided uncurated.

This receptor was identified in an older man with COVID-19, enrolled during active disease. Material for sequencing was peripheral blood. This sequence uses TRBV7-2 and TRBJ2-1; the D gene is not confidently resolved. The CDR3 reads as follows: CASSFARTNEQFF. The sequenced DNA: TGTGCCAGCAGCTTCGCTAGAACAAATGAGCAGTTCTTC. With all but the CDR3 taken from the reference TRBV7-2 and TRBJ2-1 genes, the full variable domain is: GAGVSQSPSNKVTEKGKDVELRCDPISGHTALYWYRQSLGQGLEFLIYFQGNSAPDKSGLPSDRFSAERTGGSVSTLTIQRTQQEDSAVYLCASSFARTNEQFFGPGTRLTVL.